This record looks at one T cell receptor (beta chain) sequence and its context. Its antigen remains unidentified. Unmatched junction bases numbered 6, after V lost 5 bases and J lost 5 bases. This CDR3 is 13 amino acids long. Germline loops: CDR1 SGHTA, CDR2 FQGNSA. These data originate in a study of vaccination and CD4 T cells after COVID-19. As for the study in general: Following dose two, a median around 65 days (range 14 to 241) passed before post-vaccine samples were taken. Overlapping spike peptides served as the stimulus for the cells. These peptides came from SARS-CoV-2 and from the common cold coronaviruses HCoV-NL63, HCoV-OC43 and HCoV-229E.

Treatment described: roughly ten-day PBMC culture with coronavirus spike peptide pools or control peptides (ViraFEST assay). Study-level findings and limits: Looking at convalescent patients, 304 of their 307 vaccine-specific clones were spike mono-reactive.

Sequencing of cultured CD4+ T cell DNA used the Oncomine TCR Beta short-read assay. TCRdb ran MiXCR on the PCR reads and lists one entry per CDR3 protein. The top ten clones hold 7.2% of a sample with fewer than 20,000 distinct CDR3 sequences, 53% of them seen once. The receptor comes from a human donor who had recovered from COVID-19. The material sequenced was CD4+ T cells from blood, cultured in vitro, taken before SARS-CoV-2 vaccination. The chain employs TRBV7-2 and TRBJ2-7; TRBD2 matches at 7 bases. In DNA form, the CDR3 reads TGTGCCAGCAGCGGGCTTGGGAGGGACGAGCAGTACTTC. Protein: CASSGLGRDEQYF.